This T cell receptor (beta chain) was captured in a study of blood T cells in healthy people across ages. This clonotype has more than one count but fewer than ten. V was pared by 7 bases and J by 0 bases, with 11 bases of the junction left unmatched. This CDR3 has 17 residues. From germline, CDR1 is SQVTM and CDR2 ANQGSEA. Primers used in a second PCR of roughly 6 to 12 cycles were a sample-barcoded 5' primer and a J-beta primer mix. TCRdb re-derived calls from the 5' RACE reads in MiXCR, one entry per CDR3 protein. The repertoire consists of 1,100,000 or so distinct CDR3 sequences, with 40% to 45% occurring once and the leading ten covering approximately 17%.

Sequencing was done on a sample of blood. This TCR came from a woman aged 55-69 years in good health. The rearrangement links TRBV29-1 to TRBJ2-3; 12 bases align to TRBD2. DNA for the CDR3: TGCAGCGCCAGAGGACTAGCGGGAAAGACTAGCACAGATACGCAGTATTTT. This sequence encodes CSARGLAGKTSTDTQYF.